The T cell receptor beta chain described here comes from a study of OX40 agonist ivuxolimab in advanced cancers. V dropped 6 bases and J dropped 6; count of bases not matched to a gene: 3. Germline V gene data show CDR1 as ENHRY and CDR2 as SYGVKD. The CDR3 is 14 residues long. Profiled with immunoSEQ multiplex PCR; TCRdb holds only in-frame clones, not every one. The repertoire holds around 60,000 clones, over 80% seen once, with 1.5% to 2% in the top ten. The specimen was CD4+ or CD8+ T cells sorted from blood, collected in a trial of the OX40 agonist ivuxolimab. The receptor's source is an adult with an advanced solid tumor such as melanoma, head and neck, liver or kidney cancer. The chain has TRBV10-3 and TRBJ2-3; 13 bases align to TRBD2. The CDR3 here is CAISTSGGVDTQYF. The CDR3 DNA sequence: TGTGCCATCAGCACTAGCGGGGGGGTTGATACGCAGTATTTT.